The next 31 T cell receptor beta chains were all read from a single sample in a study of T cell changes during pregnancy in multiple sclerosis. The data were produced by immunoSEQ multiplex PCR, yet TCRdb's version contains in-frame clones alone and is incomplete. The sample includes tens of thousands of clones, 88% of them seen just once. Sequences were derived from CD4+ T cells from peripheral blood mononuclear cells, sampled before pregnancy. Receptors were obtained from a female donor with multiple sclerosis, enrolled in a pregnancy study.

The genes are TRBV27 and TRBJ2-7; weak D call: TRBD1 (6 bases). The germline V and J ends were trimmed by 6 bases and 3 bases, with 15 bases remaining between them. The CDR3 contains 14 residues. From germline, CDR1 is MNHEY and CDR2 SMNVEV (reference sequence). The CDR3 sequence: CASSRDRRFYEQYF. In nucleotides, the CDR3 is TGTGCCAGCAGCCGAGACAGGAGATTCTACGAGCAGTACTTC.

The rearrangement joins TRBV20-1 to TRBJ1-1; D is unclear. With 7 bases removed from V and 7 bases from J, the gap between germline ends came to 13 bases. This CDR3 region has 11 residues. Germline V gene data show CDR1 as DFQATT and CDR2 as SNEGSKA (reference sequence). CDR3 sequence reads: CSVPRDGEAFF. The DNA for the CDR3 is TGCAGTGTTCCCCGGGATGGTGAAGCTTTCTTT.

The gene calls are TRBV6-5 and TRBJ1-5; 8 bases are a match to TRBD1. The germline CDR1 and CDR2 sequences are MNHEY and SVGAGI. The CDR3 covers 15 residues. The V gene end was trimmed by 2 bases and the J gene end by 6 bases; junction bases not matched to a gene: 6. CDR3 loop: CASSYEQGDGQPQHF. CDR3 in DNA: TGTGCCAGCAGTTACGAACAGGGGGATGGTCAGCCCCAGCATTTT.

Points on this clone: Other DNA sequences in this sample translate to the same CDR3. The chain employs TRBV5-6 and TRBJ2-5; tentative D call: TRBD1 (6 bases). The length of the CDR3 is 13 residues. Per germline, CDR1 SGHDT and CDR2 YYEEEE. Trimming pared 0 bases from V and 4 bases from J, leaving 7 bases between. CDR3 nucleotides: TGTGCCAGCAGCTTGGTACAGGGAGAGACCCAGTACTTC. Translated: CASSLVQGETQYF.

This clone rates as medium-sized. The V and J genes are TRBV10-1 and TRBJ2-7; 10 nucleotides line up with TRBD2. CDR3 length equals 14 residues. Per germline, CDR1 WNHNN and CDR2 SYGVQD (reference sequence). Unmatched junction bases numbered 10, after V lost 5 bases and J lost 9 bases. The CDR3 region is CASSLTSGTRGQYF. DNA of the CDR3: TGCGCCAGCAGTCTCACTAGCGGGACCCGGGGGCAGTACTTC.

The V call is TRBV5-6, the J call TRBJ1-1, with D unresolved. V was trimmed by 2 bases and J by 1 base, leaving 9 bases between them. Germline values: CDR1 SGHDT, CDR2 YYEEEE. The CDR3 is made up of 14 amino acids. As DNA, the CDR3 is TGTGCCAGCAGCTTCGGGATTTCGAACACTGAAGCTTTCTTT. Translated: CASSFGISNTEAFF.

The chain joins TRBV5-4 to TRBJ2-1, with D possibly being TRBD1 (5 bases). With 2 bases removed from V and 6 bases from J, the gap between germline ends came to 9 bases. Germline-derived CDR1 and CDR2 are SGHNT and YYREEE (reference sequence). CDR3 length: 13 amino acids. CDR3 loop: CASSLARANEQFF. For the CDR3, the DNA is TGTGCCAGCAGCTTAGCCAGGGCCAATGAGCAGTTCTTC.

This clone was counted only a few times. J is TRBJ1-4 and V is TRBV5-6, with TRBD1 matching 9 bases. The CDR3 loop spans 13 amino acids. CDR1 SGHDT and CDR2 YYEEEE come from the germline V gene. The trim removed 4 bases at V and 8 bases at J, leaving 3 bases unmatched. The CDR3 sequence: CASSNDRGEKLFF. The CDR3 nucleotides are TGTGCCAGCAGCAACGACAGGGGGGAAAAACTGTTTTTT.

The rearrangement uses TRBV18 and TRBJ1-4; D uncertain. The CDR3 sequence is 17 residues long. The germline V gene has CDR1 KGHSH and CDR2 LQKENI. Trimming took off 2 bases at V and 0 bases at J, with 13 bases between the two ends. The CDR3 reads CASSPVFLSPTNEKLFF. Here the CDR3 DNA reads TGTGCCAGCTCACCAGTTTTTCTCTCCCCAACTAATGAAAAACTGTTTTTT.

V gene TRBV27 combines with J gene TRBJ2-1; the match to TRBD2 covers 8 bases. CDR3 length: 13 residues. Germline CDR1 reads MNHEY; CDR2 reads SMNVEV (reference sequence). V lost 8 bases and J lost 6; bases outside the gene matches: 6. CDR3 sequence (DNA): TGTGCCAGCCGTTCACTAGCGGCCAATGAGCAGTTCTTC. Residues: CASRSLAANEQFF.

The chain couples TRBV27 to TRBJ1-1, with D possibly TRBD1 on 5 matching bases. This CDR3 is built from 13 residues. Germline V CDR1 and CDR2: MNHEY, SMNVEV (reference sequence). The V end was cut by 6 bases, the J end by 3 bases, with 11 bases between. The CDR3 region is CASRGPVDTEAFF. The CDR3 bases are TGTGCCAGCAGGGGGCCCGTGGACACTGAAGCTTTCTTT.

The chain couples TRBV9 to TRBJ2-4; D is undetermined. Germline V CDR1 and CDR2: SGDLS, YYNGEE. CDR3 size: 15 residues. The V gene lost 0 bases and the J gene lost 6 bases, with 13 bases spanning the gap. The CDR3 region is CASSVDLTLPNIQYF. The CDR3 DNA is TGTGCCAGCAGCGTAGATCTAACCTTGCCAAACATTCAGTACTTC.

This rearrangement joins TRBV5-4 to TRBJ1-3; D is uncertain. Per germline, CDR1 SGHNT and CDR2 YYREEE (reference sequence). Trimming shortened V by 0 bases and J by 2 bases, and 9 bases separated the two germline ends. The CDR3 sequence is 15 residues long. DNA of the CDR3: TGTGCCAGCAGCTTGGACCGGAGCACTGGAAACACCATATATTTT. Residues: CASSLDRSTGNTIYF.

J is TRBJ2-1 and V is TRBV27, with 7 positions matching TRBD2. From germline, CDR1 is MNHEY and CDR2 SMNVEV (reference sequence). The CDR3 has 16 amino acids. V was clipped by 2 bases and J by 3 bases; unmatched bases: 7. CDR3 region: CASSLGGRAVYNEQFF. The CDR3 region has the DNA TGTGCCAGCAGTTTAGGGGGGAGGGCCGTCTACAATGAGCAGTTCTTC.

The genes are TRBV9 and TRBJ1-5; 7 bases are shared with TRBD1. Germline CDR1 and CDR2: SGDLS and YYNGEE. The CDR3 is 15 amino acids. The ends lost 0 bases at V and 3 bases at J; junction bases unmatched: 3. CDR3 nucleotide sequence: TGTGCCAGCAGCGTAGAGACAGGGACCAATCAGCCCCAGCATTTT. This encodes CASSVETGTNQPQHF.

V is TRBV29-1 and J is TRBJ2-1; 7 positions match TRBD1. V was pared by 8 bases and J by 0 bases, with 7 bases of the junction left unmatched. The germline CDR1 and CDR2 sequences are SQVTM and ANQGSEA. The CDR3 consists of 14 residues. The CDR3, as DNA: TGCAGCCAAGGCAGGGGGAACTCCTACAATGAGCAGTTCTTC. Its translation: CSQGRGNSYNEQFF.

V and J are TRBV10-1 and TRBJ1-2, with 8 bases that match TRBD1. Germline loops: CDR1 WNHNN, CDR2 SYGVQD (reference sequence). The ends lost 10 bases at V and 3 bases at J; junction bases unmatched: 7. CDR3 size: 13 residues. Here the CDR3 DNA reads TGCGCCACCAGACAGGGGATAGACTATGGCTACACCTTC. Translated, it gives CATRQGIDYGYTF.

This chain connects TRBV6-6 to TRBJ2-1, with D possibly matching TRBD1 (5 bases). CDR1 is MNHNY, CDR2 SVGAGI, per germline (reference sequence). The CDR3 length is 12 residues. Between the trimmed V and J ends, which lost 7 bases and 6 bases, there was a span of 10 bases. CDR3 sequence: CASTIRGNEQFF. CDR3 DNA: TGTGCCAGCACCATTAGGGGCAATGAGCAGTTCTTC.

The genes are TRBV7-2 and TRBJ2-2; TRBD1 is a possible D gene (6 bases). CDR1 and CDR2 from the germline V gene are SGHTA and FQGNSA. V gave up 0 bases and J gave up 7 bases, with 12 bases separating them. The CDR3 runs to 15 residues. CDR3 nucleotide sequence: TGTGCCAGCAGCTTAGCCACGACAGGCTTCGGGGAGCTGTTTTTT. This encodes CASSLATTGFGELFF.

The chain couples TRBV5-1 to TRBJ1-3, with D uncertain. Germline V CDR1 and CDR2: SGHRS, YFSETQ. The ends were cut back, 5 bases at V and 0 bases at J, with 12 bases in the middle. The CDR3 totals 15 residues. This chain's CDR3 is CASSNRPDSGNTIYF. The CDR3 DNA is TGCGCCAGCAGTAACAGACCGGACTCTGGAAACACCATATATTTT.

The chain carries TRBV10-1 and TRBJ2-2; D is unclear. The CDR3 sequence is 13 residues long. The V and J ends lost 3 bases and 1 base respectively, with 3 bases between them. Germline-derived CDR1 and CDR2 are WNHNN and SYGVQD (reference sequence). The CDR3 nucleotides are TGCGCCAGCAGTGACCAGAACACCGGGGAGCTGTTTTTT. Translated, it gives CASSDQNTGELFF.

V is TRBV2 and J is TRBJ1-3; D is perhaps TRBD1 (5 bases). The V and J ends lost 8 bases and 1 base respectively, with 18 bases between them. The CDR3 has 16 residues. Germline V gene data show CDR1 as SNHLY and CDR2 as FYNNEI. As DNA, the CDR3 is TGTGCCAGCGCGACTAGCGGGAGGGGATCTGGAAACACCATATATTTT. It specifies CASATSGRGSGNTIYF.

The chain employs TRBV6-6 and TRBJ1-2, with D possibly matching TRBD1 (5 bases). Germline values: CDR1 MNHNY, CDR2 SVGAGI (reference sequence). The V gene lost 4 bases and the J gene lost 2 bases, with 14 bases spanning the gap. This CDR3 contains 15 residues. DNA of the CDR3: TGTGCCAGCAGTTTCACTTCAGCAGGGAACTATGGCTACACCTTC. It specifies CASSFTSAGNYGYTF.

CDR3 sequence (DNA): TGTGCCAGCAGCAAAGTGGTCGACAGCTATGGCTACACCTTC. Protein: CASSKVVDSYGYTF. This chain joins TRBV21-1 and TRBJ1-2; the table names TRBD1, a call not compared with the DNA. TRBV21-1 is a pseudogene segment. CDR3 length: 14 amino acids.

CDR3 coding DNA: TGTGCCAGCAGTGGGACAGCGAGCTCCTACGAGCAGTACTTC. Translating it yields CASSGTASSYEQYF. The chain couples TRBV2 to TRBJ2-7, with D possibly TRBD1 on 6 matching bases. This CDR3 spans 14 amino acids. CDR1 is SNHLY, CDR2 FYNNEI, per germline. V was cut by 4 bases and J by 0 bases, with 10 bases left in between.

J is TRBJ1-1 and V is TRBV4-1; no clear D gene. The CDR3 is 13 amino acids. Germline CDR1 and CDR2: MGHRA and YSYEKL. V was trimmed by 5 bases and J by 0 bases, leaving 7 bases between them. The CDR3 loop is CASSGTVNTEAFF. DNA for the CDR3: TGCGCCAGCAGCGGTACGGTGAACACTGAAGCTTTCTTT.

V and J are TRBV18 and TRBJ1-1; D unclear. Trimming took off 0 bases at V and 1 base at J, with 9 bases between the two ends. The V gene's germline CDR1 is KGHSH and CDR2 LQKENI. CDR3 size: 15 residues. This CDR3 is CASSPPSATNTEAFF. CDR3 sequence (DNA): TGTGCCAGCTCACCACCGTCAGCGACGAACACTGAAGCTTTCTTT.

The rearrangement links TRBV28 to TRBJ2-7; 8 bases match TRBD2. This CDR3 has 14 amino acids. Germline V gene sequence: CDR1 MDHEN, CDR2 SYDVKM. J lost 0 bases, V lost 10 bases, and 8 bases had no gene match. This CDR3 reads CATLSGGVSYEQYF. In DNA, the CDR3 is TGTGCCACCCTGTCGGGAGGGGTCTCCTACGAGCAGTACTTC.

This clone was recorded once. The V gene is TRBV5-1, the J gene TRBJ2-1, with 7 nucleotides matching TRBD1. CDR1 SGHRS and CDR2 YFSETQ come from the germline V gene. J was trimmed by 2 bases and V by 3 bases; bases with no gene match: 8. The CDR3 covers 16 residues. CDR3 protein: CASSWTGTATYNEQFF. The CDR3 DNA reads TGCGCCAGCAGCTGGACCGGGACAGCCACCTACAATGAGCAGTTCTTC.

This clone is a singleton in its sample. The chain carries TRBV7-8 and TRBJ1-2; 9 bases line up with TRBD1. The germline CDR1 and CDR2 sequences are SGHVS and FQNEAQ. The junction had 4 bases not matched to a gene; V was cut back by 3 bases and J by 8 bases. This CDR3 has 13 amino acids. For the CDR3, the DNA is TGTGCCAGCAGCTTGACAGGGGGGGTCGGCTACACCTTC. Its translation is CASSLTGGVGYTF.

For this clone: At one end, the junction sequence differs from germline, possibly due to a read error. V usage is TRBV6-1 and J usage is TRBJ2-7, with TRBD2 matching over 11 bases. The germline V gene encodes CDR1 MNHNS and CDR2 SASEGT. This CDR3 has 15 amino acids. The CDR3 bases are TGTGCCAGCATAATCGGAGCTAGCGGGGGGTACGGGCAGTACTTC. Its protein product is CASIIGASGGYGQYF.